Listed below are T cell receptor beta chains from one sample, sequenced in a study of blood T cell repertoires in COVID-19. The repertoire was sequenced with immunoSEQ multiplex PCR; TCRdb's copy has only in-frame clones and lacks some. The sample has around 250,000 clones, approximately 89% seen once; the top ten hold 3.5% to 5%. Sequencing was performed on peripheral blood. These receptors were collected from a woman in her forties who had recovered from COVID-19. CDR3s include the opening cysteine and the closing phenylalanine or tryptophan. Fields, in order: D gene, J gene, V gene, clone size, CDR3 DNA, CDR3 protein. The D gene is left open where the match is weak. Some rows mark clone size as missing; the rest say once, few, many or name a class of expanded clone.

>-|TRBJ2-3|TRBV5-1|-
TGCGCCAGCAGCTTCGGAGCGACAGATACGCAGTATTTT
CASSFGATDTQYF
>-|TRBJ1-3|TRBV5-1|-
TGCGCCAGCAGCTTAGGAGCATTTAAAAGCTCTGGAAACACCATATATTTT
CASSLGAFKSSGNTIYF
>TRBD1|TRBJ1-6|TRBV30|-
TGTGCCTGTACCGGGACAGGCGATCTACCCCTCCACTTT
CACTGTGDLPLHF
>-|TRBJ1-4|TRBV2|-
TGTGCCAGCAGTGTAAGGGGGGGCCATGAAAAACTGTTTTTT
CASSVRGGHEKLFF
>-|TRBJ1-1|TRBV10-3|-
TGTGCCATCAGGGAGGACTGGAGGGGCGACACTGAAGCTTTCTTT
CAIREDWRGDTEAFF
>-|TRBJ2-1|TRBV7-6|once
TGTGCCAGCAGCTCGGAGGTTGTTTCCTACAATGAGCAGTTCTTC
CASSSEVVSYNEQFF
>TRBD2|TRBJ2-2|TRBV6-1|few
TGTGCCAGCAGTGTTAGGAGGGGACTAGCGGGAGAGAAGGGCACCGGGGAGCTGTTTTTT
CASSVRRGLAGEKGTGELFF
>TRBD1|TRBJ1-2|TRBV28|-
TGTGCCAGTCAGGGGGCGGGCTATGGCTACACCTTC
CASQGAGYGYTF
>-|TRBJ2-3|TRBV7-9|-
TGTGCCAGCAGCCCGACAGGCTCCTCCACAGATACGCAGTATTTT
CASSPTGSSTDTQYF
>TRBD1|TRBJ1-2|TRBV30|-
TGTGCCTGGAGTGTCAGGGGGGGACAGGGAGGCTACACCTTC
CAWSVRGGQGGYTF
>TRBD1|TRBJ2-1|TRBV9|-
TGTGCCAGCAGCGTAGCCGGGACAGGGGTCTATGAGCAGTTCTTC
CASSVAGTGVYEQFF
>TRBD1|TRBJ2-5|TRBV5-1|-
TGCGCCAGCAGCTTGGGGACAGGGAGCGGCCAAGAGACCCAGTACTTC
CASSLGTGSGQETQYF
>TRBD2|TRBJ2-1|TRBV6-5|once
TGTGCCAGCAGTTACTCTAGCGGGGGGGCAAGTGAGCAGTTCTTC
CASSYSSGGASEQFF
>-|TRBJ1-5|TRBV28|few
TGTGCCAGCAGTTTATTTACAGGGCTAAGGCAGCCCCAGCATTTT
CASSLFTGLRQPQHF
>TRBD1|TRBJ2-3|TRBV10-3|-
TGTGCCACCCAGGAGCAGGGGGCGACAGATACGCAGTATTTT
CATQEQGATDTQYF
>-|TRBJ1-1|TRBV9|-
TGTGCCAGCAGCGTAGGAGGGTCCACTGAAGCTTTCTTT
CASSVGGSTEAFF
>-|TRBJ2-5|TRBV11-2|-
TGTGCCAGCAGCCCTGACAGTGGGGAAGAGACCCAGTACTTC
CASSPDSGEETQYF
>-|TRBJ1-6|TRBV27|few
TGTGCCAGCAGTCCTAGACGACCGAATTCACCCCTCCACTTT
CASSPRRPNSPLHF
>-|TRBJ1-1|TRBV5-6|-
TGTGCCAGCAGCACAGGAAAGAACACTGAAGCTTTCTTT
CASSTGKNTEAFF
>TRBD2|TRBJ2-1|TRBV18|-
TGTGCCAGCTCACCCTCGGATCTAGCGGTGGCATATGAGCAGTTCTTC
CASSPSDLAVAYEQFF
>-|TRBJ2-2|TRBV18|once
TGTGCCAGCTCACTAGTCCAACTCGGGGGCACCGGGGAGCTGTTTTTT
CASSLVQLGGTGELFF
>-|TRBJ2-7|TRBV2|-
TGTGCCAGCAGTGCAGGGGAAATCTACGAGCAGTACTTC
CASSAGEIYEQYF
>TRBD2|TRBJ2-2|TRBV19|few
TGTGCCAGTAGTCTCGTACGACTAGCGGGAGTTGGCGGGGAGCTGTTTTTT
CASSLVRLAGVGGELFF
>-|TRBJ1-1|TRBV28|once
TGTGCCAGCACCCTCTCTGGAGGTCACACTGAAGCTTTCTTT
CASTLSGGHTEAFF
>-|TRBJ2-3|TRBV11-3|-
TGTGCCAGCAGCTTAAATTTTCAAGATACGCAGTATTTT
CASSLNFQDTQYF
>-|TRBJ1-2|TRBV6-6|few
TGTGCCAGCAGCTTTACACCCGATCACTATGGCTACACCTTC
CASSFTPDHYGYTF
>TRBD2|TRBJ2-1|TRBV6-5|-
TGTGCCAGCAGACCAATAGCGGGGGTAAATGAGCAGTTCTTC
CASRPIAGVNEQFF
>TRBD1|TRBJ2-7|TRBV29-1|-
TGCAGCGTGAATGCCGGGACAGGGTCCTACGAGCAGTACTTC
CSVNAGTGSYEQYF
>TRBD1|TRBJ1-1|TRBV5-1|-
TGCGCCAGCAGCCCTTCGGGACAGGGGGCTGAAGCTTTCTTT
CASSPSGQGAEAFF
>-|TRBJ1-1|TRBV5-1|-
TGCGCCAGCAGCCGTACAGGGAACACTGAAGCTTTCTTT
CASSRTGNTEAFF
>TRBD2|TRBJ2-3|TRBV4-3|-
TGCGCCAGCAGCTCAATGACTAGCGGGAGCTCAGATACGCAGTATTTT
CASSSMTSGSSDTQYF
>TRBD1|TRBJ2-5|TRBV24-1|few
TGTGCCACCAGTGAGTGGGACAGCTTACAAGAGACCCAGTACTTC
CATSEWDSLQETQYF
>-|TRBJ1-5|TRBV18|-
TGTGCCAGCTCCCCTGGACAGACCTATCAGCCCCAGCATTTT
CASSPGQTYQPQHF
>TRBD1|TRBJ1-1|TRBV10-3|-
TGTGCCATCAGTGGAGGGACAGGTGACACTGAAGCTTTCTTT
CAISGGTGDTEAFF
>-|TRBJ1-2|TRBV30|-
TGTGCCTGGAGCCCCCCCGGTATGTGGCAAGGAGACTATGGCTACACCTTC
CAWSPPGMWQGDYGYTF
>TRBD2|TRBJ2-2|TRBV7-3|-
TGTGCCAGCAGCTTACTCGGGGGAGGGACCGGGGAGCTGTTTTTT
CASSLLGGGTGELFF
>TRBD1|TRBJ1-6|TRBV27|many
TGTGCCAGCAGTCCCGACAGGGGCAATTCACCCCTCCACTTT
CASSPDRGNSPLHF
>TRBD2|TRBJ2-3|TRBV11-3|-
TGTGCCAGCAGCCATGGACTAGCGGGGACTGGCACAGATACGCAGTATTTT
CASSHGLAGTGTDTQYF
>-|TRBJ1-3|TRBV18|-
TGTGCCAGCTCACCACTGACAGAGTCTGGAAACACCATATATTTT
CASSPLTESGNTIYF
>TRBD2|TRBJ2-7|TRBV2|-
TGTGCCAGCAGGGGGACTAGAGTTGGCTACGAGCAGTACTTC
CASRGTRVGYEQYF
>TRBD2|TRBJ2-1|TRBV7-9|-
TGTGCCAGCAGTCGTAAGGCGGGAGGCTCCTACAATGAGCAGTTCTTC
CASSRKAGGSYNEQFF
>-|TRBJ2-5|TRBV3-1/TRBV3-2|-
TGTGCCAGCAGCCCCCTGGCGGTTAAGACCCAGTACTTC
CASSPLAVKTQYF
>TRBD1|TRBJ2-7|TRBV2|-
TGTGCCAGCAGTAACACAGGGGTAAAAGTCTACGAGCAGTACTTC
CASSNTGVKVYEQYF
>TRBD2|TRBJ2-1|TRBV4-3|-
TGCGCCAGCAGCCAAGATACTAGCGGGGCCCTCATGGACTACAATGAGCAGTTCTTC
CASSQDTSGALMDYNEQFF
>-|TRBJ2-4|TRBV7-2|-
TGTGCCAGCAGCTTATACAGGTCTCTCGTTCCGGCCGCCAAAAACATTCAGTACTTC
CASSLYRSLVPAAKNIQYF
>TRBD1|TRBJ2-1|TRBV7-6|-
TGTGCCAGCAGCTTAGACAGGGGCCAATACAATGAGCAGTTCTTC
CASSLDRGQYNEQFF
>-|TRBJ1-6|TRBV2|few
TGTGCCAGCAGGCGGGGAGATACCTATAATTCACCCCTCCACTTT
CASRRGDTYNSPLHF
>-|TRBJ1-5|TRBV30|-
TGTGCCTGGAGTGGAGGACTGGGAGAGCAGCCCCAGCATTTT
CAWSGGLGEQPQHF
>TRBD1|TRBJ1-2|TRBV28|-
TGTGCCAGCAGTTACGGACAGGGGGTCTATGGCTACACCTTC
CASSYGQGVYGYTF
>-|TRBJ2-2|TRBV11-3|-
TGTGCCAGCAGCTTAGATATTGCGGGCGGGGAGCTGTTTTTT
CASSLDIAGGELFF
>TRBD1|TRBJ1-5|TRBV4-1|once
TGCGCCAGCAGCCGAACAGGGGTTATTAGCAATCAGCCCCAGCATTTT
CASSRTGVISNQPQHF
>TRBD2|TRBJ2-1|TRBV30|once
TGTGCCTGGGAGGGTGGCGGGGGGAGCAGTGAGCAGTTCTTC
CAWEGGGGSSEQFF
>TRBD1|TRBJ1-5|TRBV6-5|-
TGTGCCAGCAGTCTCGGGACAGTTACTCAGCCCCAGCATTTT
CASSLGTVTQPQHF